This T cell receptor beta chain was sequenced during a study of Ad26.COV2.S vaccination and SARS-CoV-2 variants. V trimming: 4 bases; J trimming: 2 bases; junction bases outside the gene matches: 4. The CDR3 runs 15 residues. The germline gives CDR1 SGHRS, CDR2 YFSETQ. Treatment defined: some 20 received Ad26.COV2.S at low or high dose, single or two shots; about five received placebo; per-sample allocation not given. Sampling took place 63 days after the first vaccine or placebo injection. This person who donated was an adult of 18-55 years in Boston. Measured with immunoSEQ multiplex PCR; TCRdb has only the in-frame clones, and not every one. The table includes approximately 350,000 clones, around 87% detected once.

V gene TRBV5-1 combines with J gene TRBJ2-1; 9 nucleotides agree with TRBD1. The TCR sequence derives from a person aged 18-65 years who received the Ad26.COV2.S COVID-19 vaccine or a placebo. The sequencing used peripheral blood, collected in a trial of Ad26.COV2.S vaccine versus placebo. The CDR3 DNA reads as TGCGCCAGCAGCCGGACAGGGGAAGCCTACAATGAGCAGTTCTTC. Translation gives CASSRTGEAYNEQFF.